This T cell receptor (beta chain) comes out of a study of identical twins. Study-level results: The abundant beta clonotypes from cord blood had fewer insertions, and memory repertoires had none of this.

TCRdb redid the calling of the 5' RACE reads with MiXCR, one entry per CDR3 protein. Of approximately 1.8 million distinct CDR3 sequences in the sample, about 30% were seen once. In the case of this clonotype: Its antigen remains unknown.

Sequencing was performed on cord blood. The sequence came from a newborn girl in good health.

The CDR3 coding sequence is TGCGCCAGCAGCTTGGGCTCTAGCGGGGGGCCAAGCACAGATACGCAGTATTTT. It yields the protein CASSLGSSGGPSTDTQYF. The genes are TRBV5-1 and TRBJ2-3; 11 bases are a match to TRBD2. The junction had 6 bases not matched to a gene; V was cut back by 0 bases and J by 0 bases. The CDR3 is 18 amino acids. Germline V gene lookup returns CDR1 SGHRS and CDR2 YFSETQ. Full variable domain (rest looked up from reference TRBV5-1 and TRBJ2-3): KAGVTQTPRYLIKTRGQQVTLSCSPISGHRSVSWYQQTPGQGLQFLFEYFSETQRNKGNFPGRFSGRQFSNSRSEMNVSTLELGDSALYLCASSLGSSGGPSTDTQYFGPGTRLTVL.